This T cell receptor (beta chain) appears in the sequencing data of a study of a mutant IDH1 vaccine in newly diagnosed glioma. About the study: Of the patients given treatment, 62.5% were male and about 40% were female, and a mean age of roughly 40 years was recorded.

Stated time point: week 47, end of study. Every single dose of the vaccine, 300 ug of mutant IDH1 20-mer peptide, came with topical imiquimod. This clone was observed a few times. Antigen specificity is unknown. The CDR3 extends over 13 amino acids. CDR1 is SGHRS and CDR2 is YFSETQ in the germline V gene. Trimming removed 2 bases from V and 1 base from J, with 6 bases in between. Sequencing used immunoSEQ multiplex PCR; TCRdb keeps in-frame clones, though not all of them. The data hold fewer than 25,000 clones, with roughly 83% observed a single time. The chain recombines TRBV5-1 with TRBJ1-1, with unresolved D. Specimen: PBMCs, collected from a glioma patient whose treatment included an IDH1 peptide vaccine. The source of this sequence is a man aged 40-49 years with glioma. This chain's CDR3 is CASSFVGNTEAFF. The CDR3 coding sequence is TGCGCCAGCAGCTTTGTGGGGAACACTGAAGCTTTCTTT.